This entry features one TCR beta chain sequence. Vbeta (60) and Jbeta (13) primers were used in the PCR. The protocol was immunoSEQ multiplex PCR, while the TCRdb copy is restricted to in-frame clones and leaves out a portion. The sample has some 140,000 clones. This sample was included in a study of cytomegalovirus exposure and HLA in healthy donors. Across the whole study: In a previous analysis, approximately 110 million unique TCR beta sequences were found from 150 million to 200 million T cells.

The CDR3 contains 13 residues. Germline V gene sequence: CDR1 SGHTA, CDR2 FQGTGA. Trimming removed 3 bases at V and 7 bases at J, with 9 bases between. The material sequenced was PBMCs. The chain recombines TRBV7-3 with TRBJ2-2; no firm D call. The source of this sequence is a woman aged 55-75 years in good health and CMV-seronegative. The CDR3 DNA reads as TGTGCCAGCAGCTTGGGCGTGGGCGGGGAGCTGTTTTTT. Its protein is CASSLGVGGELFF.